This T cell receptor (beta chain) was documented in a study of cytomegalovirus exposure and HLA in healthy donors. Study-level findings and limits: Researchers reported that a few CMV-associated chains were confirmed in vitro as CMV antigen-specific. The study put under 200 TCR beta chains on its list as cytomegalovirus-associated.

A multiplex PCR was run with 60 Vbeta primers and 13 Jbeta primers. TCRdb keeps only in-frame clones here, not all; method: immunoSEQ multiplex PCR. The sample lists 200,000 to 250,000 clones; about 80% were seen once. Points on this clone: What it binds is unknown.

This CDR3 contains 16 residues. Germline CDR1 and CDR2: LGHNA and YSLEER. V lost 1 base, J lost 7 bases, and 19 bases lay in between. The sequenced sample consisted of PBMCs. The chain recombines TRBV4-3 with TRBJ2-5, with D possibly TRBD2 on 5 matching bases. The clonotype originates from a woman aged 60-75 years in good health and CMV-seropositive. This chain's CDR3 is CASSQGPLGQAGTQYF. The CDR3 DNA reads TGCGCCAGCAGCCAAGGGCCCTTAGGTCAGGCGGGGACCCAGTACTTC.